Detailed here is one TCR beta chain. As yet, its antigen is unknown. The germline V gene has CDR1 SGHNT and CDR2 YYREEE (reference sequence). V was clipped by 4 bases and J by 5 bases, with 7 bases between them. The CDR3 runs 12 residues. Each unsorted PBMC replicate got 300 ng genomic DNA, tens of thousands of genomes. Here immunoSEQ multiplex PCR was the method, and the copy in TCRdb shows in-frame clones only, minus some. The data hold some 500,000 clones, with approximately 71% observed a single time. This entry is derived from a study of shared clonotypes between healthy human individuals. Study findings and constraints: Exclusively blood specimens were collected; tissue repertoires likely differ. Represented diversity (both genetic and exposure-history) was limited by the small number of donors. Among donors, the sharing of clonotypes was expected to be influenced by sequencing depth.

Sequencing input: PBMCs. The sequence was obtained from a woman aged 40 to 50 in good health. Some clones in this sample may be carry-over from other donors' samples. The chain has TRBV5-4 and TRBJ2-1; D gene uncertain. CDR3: CASSTQNNEQFF. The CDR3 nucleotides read TGTGCCAGCAGCACCCAAAACAATGAGCAGTTCTTC.